This T cell receptor beta chain was identified in a study of cytomegalovirus exposure and HLA in healthy donors (dated by TCRdb to the late 2010s). Context from the whole study: According to an earlier analysis of several hundred of the donors, about 179 million T cells yielded roughly 110 million unique TCR beta sequences and more than 250 Gb of sequence data. Genome-wide SNP genotypes for about 60% of the roughly 670 donors were used in a later genetic analysis, which treated that subset as a discovery cohort. Alongside the repertoire data, information on donor age, sex, ethnicity and CMV serostatus was compiled. The genetic ancestry cluster associated with self-reported Caucasian donors included about 84% of the roughly 380 genotyped donors. Among some 410 genotyped donors of the cohort, an average of approximately 240,000 unique TCR beta nucleotide sequences were sequenced per donor, around 18% of them non-productive. In a later analysis, previously published TCR beta repertoires from 500 to 750 donors were re-analyzed and high-resolution HLA genotyping was added so that TCR occurrence patterns could be studied. The study profiled the T cell repertoires of 500 to 800 subjects by immunosequencing and related them to cytomegalovirus serostatus. Every discovery cohort repertoire had been produced on one sequencing platform. An early release covering more than 500 HLA-typed donors comprised about 320 gigabases of sequencing data and tens of millions of unique TCR sequences. An earlier analysis of some 500 of the donors applied high-throughput TCR beta sequencing to assess whether each TCR beta V gene segment acted as functional or pseudogenic. To predict cytomegalovirus infection status, the study combined high-throughput TCR immunosequencing, statistical association of individual TCRs with disease status, and machine learning. HLA typing included class I and class II loci at four-digit resolution. The study aimed to test whether cataloging public T cell receptors could reveal signatures of past pathogen exposure. A few DR-DQ haplotypes were treated as single units for association and clustering because of strong linkage in the cohort. Along with the approximately 670-subject first cohort, a separate validation cohort of around 120 different subjects was used. Rather than using new phenotypic data, the later analysis identified candidate immune exposures from TCR beta sequences and from how often those sequences occurred across donors. The number of typed donors differed by locus: roughly 629-640 for A, B, C, DRB1 and DQB1; approximately 530 for DQA1; 600 to 610 for DPA1; and around 450 for DPB1. The full study reports these points: A later analysis found that TCR association rates varied across HLA loci, with DRB1 alleles showing the most associated TCRs and HLA-C alleles the fewest. The authors suggested that the approach could potentially be generalized to other disease states and immunological phenotypes. In an earlier analysis of some 500 of the donors, most TCR beta V segments were observed in productive rearrangements about 87% or about 30% of the time, broadly matching IMGT annotations. A cluster of highly shared sequence variants was judged likely to be a technical artifact of the sequencing pipeline. Several of the top co-occurrence clusters appeared to be linked to parvovirus B19, influenza, CMV and Epstein-Barr virus, according to a later analysis. Most TCR sequences were seen in very few donors, while some public TCRs were found in many individuals. In a later genetic analysis, a missense DCLRE1C variant was associated with V-gene and J-gene trimming of TCR beta chains, and the association was replicated in an independent cohort. Linkage disequilibrium might explain the correlated functional status among segregating V segments, but an unknown experimental factor could not be excluded. Because the 87-base-pair reads could not distinguish some IMGT-functional V segments, including TRBV6-2 and TRBV6-3, those segments were excluded. CMV serostatus was the only immune exposure information available for the cohort. Specific HLA alleles were associated with 18,000 or so TCR beta sequences at a false discovery rate of 0.05 in a later analysis. According to a later genetic analysis, donors in an Asian-associated ancestry cluster had fewer N-insertions in productive TCRs than the approximately 650-donor mean. The earlier analysis of a few hundred of the donors excluded 15 to 20 rarely observed V segments, including chromosome 9 orphons, because counts were too low. In a later analysis, HLA-associated TCR beta chains showed more clonal expansion and lower generation probabilities than non-associated chains that were equally common. Cytomegalovirus status was reported to be diagnosed by the classifier with high specificity and sensitivity in both the original and validation cohorts. When HLA alleles, especially DR and DQ, strongly co-occurred, TCR associations were difficult to assign to individual alleles. The study listed 150 to 200 TCR beta chains as associated with cytomegalovirus. Because some donors lacked HLA typing at each locus, the association tests relied only on the typed subset. Roughly uniform sequencing depth across donors was assumed in presence/absence analyses, although this assumption may not hold. Only TCR beta chains were sequenced in this cohort, and the absence of alpha or paired-chain data limited detectable features. In a later analysis, most CMV-associated TCR beta chains were found to appear HLA-restricted, with HLA associations seemingly driven largely by CMV exposure. A further reported finding was that TCR beta sequences accurately predicted the HLA-A and HLA-B alleles for most subjects in the first cohort. A few of the identified cytomegalovirus-associated TCR beta chains were confirmed in vitro to be specific for cytomegalovirus antigens.

Library preparation was by the immunoSEQ multiplex PCR assay. For the multiplex PCR, a mixture combining 60 forward primers for TCR Vbeta segments and 13 reverse primers for TCR Jbeta segments was used. Amplification of the CDR3 region of rearranged TCR beta genes was performed with a multiplex PCR assay on genomic DNA. Amplified TCR beta libraries were sequenced as 87-base-pair reads on the Illumina HiSeq System. The original methods were these. In a later analysis, some 80 million unique TCR beta chains were counted across the 650 to 700 repertoires, and roughly 11 million of these chains were shared by at least two donors. Raw reads were error-corrected and collapsed into unique sequences by a nearest-neighbor algorithm in which closely related sequences were merged to remove PCR and sequencing errors. CDR3 sequences were aligned to IMGT reference sequences to assign V, D and J gene segments. For a sequence to be retained, at least a six-nucleotide match to both a V gene segment and a J gene segment was required. A rearrangement counted as productive if the CDR3 had no stop codons and remained in frame with V and J, and every other rearrangement counted as non-productive. Following IMGT convention, CDR3 was defined as the stretch from the second conserved V-encoded cysteine up to the conserved J-encoded phenylalanine. The earlier analysis of about 570 of the donors excluded any sequence lacking an unambiguous match to a single V gene segment. In an earlier analysis of 500 to 750 of the donors, V segments were called functional above 56.7% productive rearrangements and were called segregating when the between-donor standard deviation exceeded 5%. A statistical classification framework was built to diagnose cytomegalovirus status from the catalog of TCR beta chain sequences. In a later analysis, TCR nucleotide sequences were compared against IMGT/GENE-DB human TR gene sequences so that V and J genes could be assigned. Using the TCRdist pipeline, a later analysis assigned CDR3 sequences along with most-parsimonious VDJ recombination scenarios. In a later analysis, each TCR beta chain was defined by its CDR3 amino acid sequence together with its V-gene family, and reads without a unique V-gene family were excluded. A later analysis removed 600 or so highly shared, low-generation-probability nucleotide sequences to deal with suspected cross-contamination and a sequencing artifact. In a later analysis, a clonal expansion index for each public chain was calculated from normalized within-repertoire ranks of inferred template counts. A later analysis computed generation probabilities with a VDJ recombination model fitted to out-of-frame rearrangements, and checked the results against IGoR. In a later analysis, hypergeometric tests were used to score TCR-TCR, TCR-HLA and TCR-CMV co-occurrence, with a repertoire-size bias correction applied to TCR pairs. A later analysis estimated false discovery rates by permuting HLA or CMV assignments 20 times. A later analysis grouped co-occurring TCRs with DBSCAN, adding TCRdist sequence similarity when clustering within HLA-allele-positive subsets. Repertoires with fewer than 30,000 or more than 120,000 public chains were left out of co-occurrence clustering, as were several repertoires with anomalous nucleotide sharing. TCRdb took over this immuneACCESS table, retaining in-frame rearrangements with V and J assigned. Such tables are incomplete; in checked studies, under half of the missing clones stem from an unresolved V gene, and the remainder is unexplained. That table gives V, J and clone size, and the DNA gave D and trimming. In this sample the table shows more than 95,000 clones, 69% of which occur a single time. More than 2.5% of the sample goes to the ten largest clones.

The cohort comprised around 700 healthy bone marrow donors. All cohort members were sampled while nominally healthy, although unrecorded immune exposures were likely present. The donor was CMV seronegative and was included in the group of hundreds of seronegative cohort members. A peripheral blood sample was provided by each donor, and peripheral blood mononuclear cells were used for TCR beta sequencing. Genomic DNA extraction from the blood cell samples was performed with the Qiagen DNeasy Blood Extraction Kit. The CDR3 goes from the cysteine to the phenylalanine over 13 residues. Just the 39-base CDR3 DNA is kept, in frame starting at base 1. Per the germline V gene, SGHTA is the CDR1 and FQGTGA is the CDR2. V and J lose 5 bases and 3 bases, and a span of 9 bases separates them. As concerns this clone: There is no known antigen for this receptor. No much larger clonotype is one base removed from it; base qualities were not supplied.

This chain is built from TRBV7-3 and TRBJ2-3; TRBD2 could be the D gene, as 6 bases match. This TCR came from a man aged 25 to 45 in good health and CMV-seronegative. Sequenced material: PBMCs. In nucleotides, the sequence is TGTGCCAGCAGCCAGACTAGAACAGATACGCAGTATTTT. Protein translation: CASSQTRTDTQYF.